Listed below are T cell receptor beta chains from one sample, sequenced in a study of prognosis after radiotherapy for stage I lung cancer. Each CDR3 protein is one row after TCRdb ran MiXCR on the multiplex PCR reads. Found here are 11,000 or so distinct CDR3 sequences, around a third of them singletons; the top ten hold approximately 57%. The input for sequencing was PBMCs, taken before or after stereotactic body radiation therapy (not recorded which). These receptors all stem from a donor of 50 years or more with non-small cell lung cancer. CDR3s leave out the opening cysteine and the closing phenylalanine or tryptophan. A D gene is named only where the DNA matches it firmly. A clone size is listed for some rows: how often the clone was seen (once, few, many), or a class if it is expanded.

cdr3_aa v_call clone_size d_call j_call
ASSLLAGGGEQY TRBV12-3/TRBV12-4 NA TRBD2 TRBJ2-7
ASSFRGLAVYNEQF TRBV4-1 NA NA TRBJ2-1
SATTGGDQPQH TRBV20-1 many TRBD1 TRBJ1-5
ASSSYTGELF TRBV7-2 many NA TRBJ2-2
ASKGRGYEQY TRBV6-1 NA NA TRBJ2-7
ATSSGGSTDTQY TRBV24-1 many TRBD2 TRBJ2-3
ASSQIPPGLASGELF TRBV11-2 NA TRBD2 TRBJ2-2
ASSVGPNSPLH TRBV25-1 many NA TRBJ1-6
ASRLGFREGLNTGELF TRBV4-1 many TRBD2 TRBJ2-2
ASNVGGREAF TRBV12-3/TRBV12-4 many NA TRBJ1-1
ASSKPGLAKETQY TRBV19 many TRBD2 TRBJ2-5
SGNLANYNEQF TRBV29-1 many NA TRBJ2-1
ASRPQRGGTDTQY TRBV5-1 many TRBD2 TRBJ2-3
SARYPGTESSPLH TRBV20-1 medium-sized TRBD1 TRBJ1-6
ASSQGGLAKNTGELF TRBV7-3 many TRBD2 TRBJ2-2
ATRDTGSYNEQF TRBV24-1 NA NA TRBJ2-1
ASSTNSRFGYGYT TRBV7-9 many NA TRBJ1-2
ASSPLGAGDTQY TRBV7-9 many NA TRBJ2-3
ASSYPDEQY TRBV6-2/TRBV6-3 large NA TRBJ2-7
ASSSTVPRGTDTQY TRBV11-2 NA NA TRBJ2-3
ASSTEGQSRGTDTQY TRBV6-1 many NA TRBJ2-3
ASRRGPVSSYNEQF TRBV7-2 many NA TRBJ2-1
ASSADADQYSNQPQH TRBV7-9 many NA TRBJ1-5
ASSQRQGSTEAF TRBV4-3 many TRBD1 TRBJ1-1
ASSLKGTGGDTQY TRBV5-1 NA NA TRBJ2-3
ASSFSNEQF TRBV7-3 NA NA TRBJ2-1
ASSVDQRGDLETQY TRBV9 many TRBD2 TRBJ2-5
ASRPDGSNTGELF TRBV12-3/TRBV12-4 many NA TRBJ2-2
ASSPTGGMSYEQY TRBV18 many TRBD1 TRBJ2-7
ASSDRVPHKDTQY TRBV28 many NA TRBJ2-3
ASSQDSGGLLTDTQY TRBV3-1 once TRBD2 TRBJ2-3
ASSLKLSAAGTQY TRBV19 many NA TRBJ2-5
ASSFGLAGTYEQY TRBV28 medium-sized TRBD2 TRBJ2-7